Listed here is a single T cell receptor (beta chain). Its antigen is undetermined. The data were obtained in a study of cytomegalovirus exposure and HLA in healthy donors. General study points: Several top significant clusters appeared, in a later analysis, to be linked to common viral pathogens. Looking again later, the authors saw that most CMV-associated TCR beta chains seemed HLA-restricted. Indistinguishable V segments, including TRBV6-2 and TRBV6-3, were excluded.

Germline lookup yields CDR1 SGHTA and CDR2 FQGNSA. The CDR3 is 14 residues long. After removal of 5 bases from V and 7 bases from J, the junction contained 6 bases not matched to a gene. PCR involved 60 Vbeta and 13 Jbeta primers. In the original analysis: Among the unique TCR beta chains that a later analysis counted, 80 million to 100 million in all, about 12 million were shared. Libraries were prepared by immunoSEQ multiplex PCR; TCRdb keeps only in-frame clonotypes and omits some of them. Clone size and V and J calls were adopted from that table, with D and trimming inferred from the DNA. The sample consists of about 200,000 clones, 82% of them appearing once.

The chain uses TRBV7-2 and TRBJ1-5; 9 bases line up with TRBD1. The material sequenced was PBMCs. The receptor's source is a woman aged 40 to 50 in good health and CMV-seronegative. The CDR3 here is CASSQQGAGQPQHF. The CDR3 nucleotides are TGTGCCAGCAGCCAACAGGGGGCCGGCCAGCCCCAGCATTTT. The full variable domain, its missing parts supplied by reference TRBV7-2 and TRBJ1-5, is GAGVSQSPSNKVTEKGKDVELRCDPISGHTALYWYRQSLGQGLEFLIYFQGNSAPDKSGLPSDRFSAERTGGSVSTLTIQRTQQEDSAVYLCASSQQGAGQPQHFGDGTRLSIL.